The 10 T cell receptor beta chains presented below share a single source sample, sequenced in a study of regulatory T cells in long-lasting Graves disease. Time point in this sample: newly diagnosed GD, antithyroid drugs for less than 3 months. With RNA extracted from PBMCs as input, the TCR library was made. Library construction for TCR beta used iRepertoire HTBI primers and Arm-PCR of CDR3 regions. TCRdb reprocessed the multiplex PCR reads with MiXCR, giving one entry per CDR3 protein. The table shows under 450,000 distinct CDR3 sequences, with about an eighth occurring only once. The data were also submitted as part of a second study, on T cells in Graves' hyperthyroidism and ophthalmopathy.

Sequencing was performed on peripheral blood mononuclear cells (PBMCs), taken at new diagnosis, from a patient treated with antithyroid drugs. The receptors were gathered from a woman between 18 and 29 years old with Graves disease.

This clonotype was picked up a small number of times. This chain uses TRBV3-1 with TRBJ1-6; no clear D. V lost 3 bases and J lost 8, with 11 bases in between. The CDR3 is made up of 14 amino acids. CDR1 and CDR2 from the germline V gene are LGHDT and YNNKEL (reference sequence). CDR3 in amino acids: CASSQGNWDSPLHF. Written as DNA, the CDR3 is TGTGCCAGCAGCCAGGGGAATTGGGATTCACCCCTCCACTTT.

This clonotype was observed many times. This chain links TRBV11-1 with TRBJ1-1, with D uncertain. The length of the CDR3 is 13 residues. Between the trimmed V and J ends, which lost 3 bases and 8 bases, there was a span of 13 bases. CDR1 is SGHAT, CDR2 FQDESV, per germline (reference sequence). The CDR3 here is CASSLSSAPEAFF. CDR3 nucleotides: TGTGCCAGCAGCTTGAGCAGCGCACCCGAAGCTTTCTTT.

This clonotype appeared a few times. This sequence joins TRBV13 and TRBJ2-5, with D perhaps assigned TRBD1 or TRBD2 (5 bases each). Germline CDR1 and CDR2: PRHDT and FYEKMQ (reference sequence). CDR3 length: 16 residues. V lost 1 base, J lost 1 base, and 13 bases lay in between. DNA of the CDR3: TGTGCCAGCAGCTTAGATCAGCTGGGGGTCCAAGAGACCCAGTACTTC. This sequence encodes CASSLDQLGVQETQYF.

As to this clonotype: A far larger clone is one base from this, pointing to a likely read error. The V and J genes are TRBV7-9 and TRBJ2-3; D not resolved. With 5 bases removed from V and 7 bases from J, the gap between germline ends came to 10 bases. From germline, CDR1 is SEHNR and CDR2 FQNEAQ (reference sequence). There are 12 residues in the CDR3. CDR3 sequence (DNA): TGTGCCAGCAGCCGCCTCCCAAATACGCAGTATTTT. This codes for CASSRLPNTQYF.

This clonotype was seen repeatedly, ten times or more. J is TRBJ1-1 and V is TRBV12-3 or TRBV12-4, with D unresolved. The V end was cut by 3 bases, the J end by 1 base, with 6 bases between. This CDR3 region has 13 residues. As DNA, the CDR3 is TGTGCCAGCAGTTTTGGTAAGAACACTGAAGCTTTCTTT. Its translation is CASSFGKNTEAFF.

In its sample, this clonotype was seen once. J is TRBJ2-1 and V is TRBV7-6; 11 bases are shared with TRBD2. CDR3 length equals 18 residues. Germline trimming cut 5 bases from V and 5 bases from J; bases unmatched to any gene: 14. Germline V gene sequence: CDR1 SGHVS, CDR2 FNYEAQ. In nucleotides, the CDR3 is TGTGCCAGCAGCCCCTACCGCGGGGGACTAGCGGAAAACAATGAGCAGTTCTTC. Encoded protein: CASSPYRGGLAENNEQFF.

This clonotype has ten or more counts. V usage is TRBV18 and J usage is TRBJ2-7; unclear D gene. Germline V gene sequence: CDR1 KGHSH, CDR2 LQKENI. The V end was cut by 3 bases, the J end by 7 bases, with 13 bases between. The CDR3 spans 13 residues. This CDR3 is CASSPAQASEQYV. The CDR3 DNA follows: TGTGCCAGCTCACCCGCTCAGGCTTCGGAGCAGTACGTC.

Regarding this clonotype: A much larger clone is a single base away; this may be a read error. V is TRBV7-2 and J is TRBJ2-7, with 7 bases fitting TRBD2. The CDR3 is 15 residues long. Germline CDR1 is SGHTA and CDR2 is FQGNSA. Losses at the gene ends were 3 bases for V and 7 bases for J; bases not matched to a gene: 12. The CDR3 region is CASSFLAVSYNEQYF. Here the CDR3 DNA reads TGTGCCAGCAGCTTTCTAGCGGTGTCCTACAATGAGCAGTACTTC.

The V gene is TRBV24-1, the J gene TRBJ2-3; 9 positions match TRBD2. Germline CDR1 is KGHDR and CDR2 is SFDVKD. The CDR3 covers 16 residues. The V segment lost 1 base and the J segment 2 bases; nucleotides outside the gene matches: 3. The CDR3 region has the DNA TGTGCCACCAGTGATTTAGTAGCGGGAGACACAGATACGCAGTATTTT. Protein sequence: CATSDLVAGDTDTQYF.

There are many counts of this clonotype. The V call is TRBV7-6, the J call TRBJ2-1, with D perhaps TRBD1 (6 bases). V was pared by 3 bases and J by 4 bases, with 10 bases between. Germline CDR1 reads SGHVS; CDR2 reads FNYEAQ. The CDR3 spans 14 residues. CDR3 residues: CASSFAGTYNEQFF. The CDR3 DNA reads TGTGCCAGCAGCTTCGCTGGGACATACAATGAGCAGTTCTTC.